This TCR beta chain came from a study of T cells after yellow fever vaccination. Study summary: It was SMART-Seq v4 Ultra Low Input that prepared the fractions with low cell numbers.

Overall study results and limits: The CD4 compartment and the CD8 compartment contained a small share of clonotypes in common. Primary-vaccination clones mostly resurfaced post-booster (roughly 97% CD4, 75% to 90% CD8).

The TCR cDNA carried a universal primer site and UMIs from 5'RACE template switching. TCRdb re-called the 5' RACE reads through MiXCR, storing one row per CDR3 protein. The table lists 110,000 to 150,000 distinct CDR3 sequences, around 6.3% of them singletons. The germline CDR1 and CDR2 sequences are DFQATT and SNEGSKA (reference sequence). The CDR3 contains 13 residues. The V gene lost 3 bases and the J gene lost 0 bases, with 6 bases spanning the gap. This clonotype was seen at least ten times. Its antigen remains unknown. The TCR comes from a man aged 25 to 45 who received the YFV17D yellow fever vaccine. The V and J genes are TRBV20-1 and TRBJ1-5; D unresolved. Sequenced material: CD4+ T cells sorted from PBMCs, taken 10 days after the yellow fever booster vaccination. CDR3 amino acids: CSASSVSNQPQHF. CDR3 in DNA: TGCAGTGCTAGTAGTGTTAGCAATCAGCCCCAGCATTTT.